One and the same sample provided the 12 T cell receptor beta chains below, sequenced in a study of cytomegalovirus exposure and HLA in healthy donors. The PCR used 60 Vbeta and 13 Jbeta primers. The repertoire was sequenced with immunoSEQ multiplex PCR; TCRdb's copy has only in-frame clones and lacks some. Of under 200,000 clones in the sample, roughly 70% were seen once. Sequences were obtained from PBMCs. These receptors came from a girl between 5 and 17 years old in good health and CMV-seronegative.

The V call is TRBV23-1, the J call TRBJ1-3; D call uncertain. TRBV23-1 is annotated as an ORF whose role is uncertain. The CDR3 sequence is 16 residues long. Trimming shortened V by 2 bases and J by 1 base, and 12 bases separated the two germline ends. This CDR3 reads CASSQPTLRSGNTIYF. The CDR3 DNA reads as TGCGCCAGCAGTCAACCTACGCTGCGGTCTGGAAACACCATATATTTT.

For the CDR3, the DNA is TGTGCCAGTCTCACTTCCAGGGCCGGATCAAATGAGCAGTTCTTC. Amino acid sequence: CASLTSRAGSNEQFF. The V call is TRBV19, the J call TRBJ2-1; the D gene is possibly TRBD1 (5 bases). Trimming removed 8 bases at V and 7 bases at J, with 21 bases between. The CDR3 loop spans 15 amino acids. The germline V gene encodes CDR1 LNHDA and CDR2 SQIVND (reference sequence).

This sequence joins TRBV7-2 and TRBJ2-5, with unresolved D. This CDR3 spans 14 amino acids. V was shortened by 4 bases and J by 5 bases, with 14 bases between the two germline ends. Germline loops: CDR1 SGHTA, CDR2 FQGNSA. The CDR3 DNA follows: TGTGCCAGCAGCTCGTGGGTCCTGAGGGAGACCCAGTACTTC. As protein: CASSSWVLRETQYF.

The V gene is TRBV6-5, the J gene TRBJ2-5; D might be TRBD2 (5 bases). V was cut by 0 bases and J by 4 bases, with 6 bases left in between. The CDR3 is 13 amino acids. In germline, CDR1 is MNHEY, CDR2 SVGAGI. As DNA, the CDR3 is TGTGCCAGCAGTTACTCAGGGAGAGAGACCCAGTACTTC. Translated: CASSYSGRETQYF.

The chain has TRBV30 and TRBJ2-1; D ambiguous. The germline V and J ends were trimmed by 3 bases and 7 bases, with 10 bases remaining between them. Germline V gene sequence: CDR1 GTSNPN, CDR2 SVGIG (reference sequence). The CDR3 runs 12 residues. The DNA for the CDR3 is TGTGCCTGGAGCGAAGCGACGAATGAGCAGTTCTTC. This gives the protein CAWSEATNEQFF.

The chain joins TRBV5-6 to TRBJ2-7; 7 positions agree with TRBD1. Germline CDR1 SGHDT, CDR2 YYEEEE. V was clipped by 3 bases and J by 0 bases; unmatched bases: 0. This CDR3 contains 13 residues. The CDR3 bases are TGTGCCAGCAGCTGGGACAGCTCCTACGAGCAGTACTTC. Protein product: CASSWDSSYEQYF.

This sequence joins TRBV10-3 and TRBJ1-1; 8 bases line up with TRBD1. There are 14 residues in the CDR3. The V gene end was trimmed by 7 bases and the J gene end by 1 base; junction bases not matched to a gene: 5. Germline V CDR1 and CDR2: ENHRY, SYGVKD. CDR3 protein: CAINQQGGNTEAFF. As DNA, the CDR3 is TGTGCCATCAATCAACAGGGGGGGAACACTGAAGCTTTCTTT.

This clone came up a few times. The chain joins TRBV2 to TRBJ1-4, with 9 bases fitting TRBD1. CDR3 size: 18 residues. The ends lost 0 bases at V and 10 bases at J; junction bases unmatched: 15. The germline V gene encodes CDR1 SNHLY and CDR2 FYNNEI. CDR3 nucleotides: TGTGCCAGCAGTGAAGCGTGGGGACAGGGAAGAGTTGGTGGAAAACTGTTTTTT. Its translation: CASSEAWGQGRVGGKLFF.

CDR3 coding DNA: TGCAGCGTCATGACAGGGTCCTACGAGCAGTACTTC. The encoded protein is CSVMTGSYEQYF. This chain links TRBV29-1 with TRBJ2-7; TRBD1 matches 7 bases. The CDR3 is 12 residues long. Germline CDR1 and CDR2: SQVTM and ANQGSEA. V shed 6 bases and J 1 base; nucleotides not matched to a gene: 3.

This clone turned up a few times. The chain uses TRBV19 and TRBJ2-1; D gene ambiguous. Deletions cut 3 bases from V and 0 bases from J, with 6 bases between. The CDR3 extends over 14 amino acids. Germline lookup yields CDR1 LNHDA and CDR2 SQIVND (reference sequence). This CDR3 is CASSMSSSYNEQFF. The CDR3 bases are TGTGCCAGTAGTATGAGTAGCTCCTACAATGAGCAGTTCTTC.

The chain uses TRBV7-2 and TRBJ2-6; the match to TRBD2 covers 10 bases. The CDR3 extends over 16 amino acids. Germline-derived CDR1 and CDR2 are SGHTA and FQGNSA. Trimming took 7 bases from V and 0 from J; bases not matched to a gene: 3. Here the CDR3 reads CASKLAGTSGANVLTF. CDR3 in DNA: TGTGCCAGCAAACTAGCGGGGACCTCTGGGGCCAACGTCCTGACTTTC.

The gene calls are TRBV13 and TRBJ2-7; D call uncertain. Germline V lookup: CDR1 PRHDT, CDR2 FYEKMQ (reference sequence). This CDR3 has 13 amino acids. V lost 2 bases and J 3 bases, leaving 8 bases between the germline ends. CDR3 region: CASSLRVSYEQYF. For the CDR3, the DNA is TGTGCCAGCAGCTTACGAGTAAGCTACGAGCAGTACTTC.